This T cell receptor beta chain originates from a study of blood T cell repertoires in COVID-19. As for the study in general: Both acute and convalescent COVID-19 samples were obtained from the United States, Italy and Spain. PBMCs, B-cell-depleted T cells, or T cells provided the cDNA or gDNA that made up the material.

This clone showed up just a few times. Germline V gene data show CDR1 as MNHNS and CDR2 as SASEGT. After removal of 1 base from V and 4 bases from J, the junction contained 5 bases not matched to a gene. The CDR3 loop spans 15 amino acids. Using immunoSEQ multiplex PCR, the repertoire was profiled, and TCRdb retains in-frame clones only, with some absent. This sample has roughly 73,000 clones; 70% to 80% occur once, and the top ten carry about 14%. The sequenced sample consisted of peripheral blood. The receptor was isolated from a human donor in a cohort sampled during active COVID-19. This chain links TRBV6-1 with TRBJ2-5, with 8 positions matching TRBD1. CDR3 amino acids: CASSEGARGRETQYF. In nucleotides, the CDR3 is TGTGCCAGCAGTGAAGGTGCCAGGGGGCGAGAGACCCAGTACTTC.